This T cell receptor beta chain is drawn from a study of regulatory T cells in long-lasting Graves disease. Time point indicated: persistent/refractory GD, antithyroid drugs over 5 years with positive TRAb. PBMC RNA served as the TCR library source. There are 14 residues in the CDR3. From germline, CDR1 is SNHLY and CDR2 FYNNEI. The V and J ends lost 5 bases and 7 bases, in that order; junction bases with no gene match: 10. Arm-PCR of CDR3 regions and iRepertoire HTBI primers were the basis on which TCR beta libraries were built. TCRdb reprocessed the multiplex PCR reads with MiXCR, giving one entry per CDR3 protein. The sample yields around 400,000 distinct CDR3 sequences, around 20% seen once. This clonotype has more than one count but fewer than ten.

The sequences come from peripheral blood mononuclear cells (PBMCs), collected when the disease was refractory, from a patient treated with antithyroid drugs. This receptor was obtained from a female donor with Graves disease. This chain uses TRBV2 with TRBJ2-7, with 8 bases identical to TRBD2. The CDR3 region has the DNA TGTGCCAGCAGTTATCTAGCGGGCCCCCAGGAGCAGTACTTC. Residues: CASSYLAGPQEQYF.